The present entry profiles one T cell receptor beta chain with its context. The target antigen is unknown. CDR1 DFQATT and CDR2 SNEGSKA come from the germline V gene (reference sequence). Trimming shortened V by 7 bases and J by 4 bases, and 23 bases separated the two germline ends. The CDR3 runs to 16 residues. This sample stems from a study of vaccination and CD4 T cells after COVID-19. The Oncomine TCR Beta short-read assay was applied to DNA of cultured CD4+ T cells. Using the QIAamp micro DNA kit, genomic DNA was extracted from the CD4+ T cells that had been cultured. MiXCR, run by TCRdb on the PCR reads, gives a single entry per CDR3 protein. The sample includes 15,000 to 20,000 distinct CDR3 sequences, 40% to 55% seen only once; the top ten take roughly 10%. Treatment in this sample: roughly 10-day PBMC culture with coronavirus spike peptide pools or control peptides (ViraFEST assay).

The rearrangement links TRBV20-1 to TRBJ2-1, with D maybe TRBD2 (5 bases). What was sequenced was CD4+ T cells from blood, cultured in vitro. This receptor was taken from a human donor who had recovered from COVID-19. The CDR3 DNA reads TGCAGTGGCATCCCCATCTCTTCCCGGGAATACAATGAGCAGTTCTTC. Its translation is CSGIPISSREYNEQFF.